The 27 T cell receptor beta chains presented below share a single source sample, sequenced in a study of vaccination and CD4 T cells after COVID-19. This sample's treatment: approximately nine-day PBMC culture with coronavirus spike peptide pools or control peptides (ViraFEST assay). Their specific antigens are unknown. Researchers used the Oncomine TCR Beta short-read assay to sequence DNA from cultured CD4+ T cells. TCRdb re-derived calls from the PCR reads in MiXCR, one entry per CDR3 protein. The sample shows 14,000 to 15,000 distinct CDR3 sequences, roughly 73% of them seen only once. The material sequenced was CD4+ T cells from blood, cultured in vitro. All receptors come from a human donor who had recovered from COVID-19.

This clonotype was seen more than once but under ten times. The rearrangement joins TRBV15 to TRBJ2-4, with D tentatively TRBD1 or TRBD2 (5 bases each). CDR1 is LNHNV, CDR2 YYDKDF, per germline (reference sequence). Trimming removed 0 bases at V and 11 bases at J, with 14 bases between. The CDR3 spans 14 residues. As DNA, the CDR3 is TGTGCCACCAGCAGAGATCAGGGTACCGGGGTTCAGTACTTC. It yields the protein CATSRDQGTGVQYF.

This chain links TRBV5-6 with TRBJ2-5; D perhaps matches TRBD2 (7 bases). Germline V gene sequence: CDR1 SGHDT, CDR2 YYEEEE. Between the trimmed V and J ends, which lost 4 bases and 5 bases, there was a span of 12 bases. CDR3 length: 13 residues. The CDR3 DNA follows: TGTGCCAGCAGCCGGGGGGCTGTGGAGACCCAGTACTTC. It yields the protein CASSRGAVETQYF.

The chain combines TRBV20-1 with TRBJ2-3; D unresolved. V dropped 3 bases and J dropped 5 bases, with 12 bases sitting between them. Germline CDR1 reads DFQATT; CDR2 reads SNEGSKA (reference sequence). This CDR3 is built from 13 residues. The DNA for the CDR3 is TGCAGTGCTAGTAGCTCAGCAGTAGATACGCAGTATTTT. Protein product: CSASSSAVDTQYF.

By its share, this clonotype is large (0.1 to 1%). The chain has TRBV7-2 and TRBJ1-5; perhaps TRBD1 as D (6 bases). The germline gives CDR1 SGHTA, CDR2 FQGNSA. The CDR3 extends over 18 amino acids. Trimming shortened V by 0 bases and J by 6 bases, and 21 bases separated the two germline ends. The CDR3 region has the DNA TGTGCCAGCAGCTTAGCGAGTACTCTGACAACAGGGCTTCAGCCCCAGCATTTT. Its protein product is CASSLASTLTTGLQPQHF.

This chain joins TRBV6-5 and TRBJ1-2; TRBD1 is a possible D gene (6 bases). Between the trimmed V and J ends, which lost 3 bases and 2 bases, there was a span of 19 bases. Germline CDR1 reads MNHEY; CDR2 reads SVGAGI. The CDR3 length is 17 residues. CDR3 nucleotide sequence: TGTGCCAGCAGTTATAGGGTCAACAGGGCAGCCAACTATGGCTACACCTTC. Translating it yields CASSYRVNRAANYGYTF.

The chain uses TRBV10-3 and TRBJ2-2, with 7 bases matching TRBD2. Germline lookup yields CDR1 ENHRY and CDR2 SYGVKD. J was trimmed by 4 bases and V by 5 bases; bases with no gene match: 10. The CDR3 has 16 amino acids. CDR3 region: CAISSPRGSATGELFF. The CDR3 DNA is TGTGCCATCAGTTCCCCCCGCGGGAGTGCCACCGGGGAGCTGTTTTTT.

The chain employs TRBV9 and TRBJ1-1; possible D gene TRBD1, 6 bases. The CDR3 consists of 15 residues. The germline V gene has CDR1 SGDLS and CDR2 YYNGEE. The V and J ends lost 0 bases and 7 bases respectively, with 16 bases between them. The CDR3 is CASSVAGATGGEAFF. CDR3 in DNA: TGTGCCAGCAGCGTAGCGGGGGCCACGGGGGGTGAAGCTTTCTTT.

There are a few counts of this clonotype. J is TRBJ1-5 and V is TRBV2; tentatively, D is TRBD1 (6 bases). Looked up from germline, CDR1 is SNHLY and CDR2 is FYNNEI. The length of the CDR3 is 15 residues. V was cut by 7 bases and J by 6 bases, with 19 bases left in between. The CDR3 DNA reads as TGTGCCAGCACCCCGGGGCAGGGGAAGATTCAGCCCCAGCATTTT. As protein: CASTPGQGKIQPQHF.

This rearrangement joins TRBV7-9 to TRBJ2-7; maybe TRBD2 (5 bases). Germline values: CDR1 SEHNR, CDR2 FQNEAQ (reference sequence). Trimming took off 5 bases at V and 2 bases at J, with 13 bases between the two ends. This CDR3 is 14 amino acids long. This chain's CDR3 is CASSPWAGAYEQYF. CDR3 DNA sequence: TGTGCCAGCAGCCCCTGGGCCGGGGCCTACGAGCAGTACTTC.

In this sample, this clonotype is medium-sized. The rearrangement joins TRBV6-1 to TRBJ2-7, with 7 positions matching TRBD2. CDR1 MNHNS and CDR2 SASEGT come from the germline V gene. The J segment lost 2 bases and the V segment lost 2 bases, leaving 6 bases of the junction unmatched. The CDR3 loop spans 15 amino acids. In DNA, the CDR3 is TGTGCCAGCAGTGAAAGCCTAGCGGAACCCTACGAGCAGTACTTC. Translated, it gives CASSESLAEPYEQYF.

In its sample, this clonotype was seen once. The chain combines TRBV19 with TRBJ1-2; D might be TRBD1 (6 bases). Trimming removed 0 bases from V and 2 bases from J, with 10 bases in between. Germline assignment: CDR1 LNHDA and CDR2 SQIVND (reference sequence). The CDR3 has 15 amino acids. The CDR3 is CASSIDRTGNYGYTF. CDR3 bases: TGTGCCAGTAGTATAGATCGCACAGGGAACTATGGCTACACCTTC.

This clonotype has a single count. This sequence joins TRBV7-2 and TRBJ2-2; 9 nucleotides match TRBD2. The CDR3 extends over 16 amino acids. Germline loops: CDR1 SGHTA, CDR2 FQGNSA. J lost 10 bases, V lost 5 bases, and 14 bases had no gene match. CDR3 sequence reads: CASSLGRASGIEELFF. For the CDR3, the DNA is TGTGCCAGCAGCCTCGGGAGAGCTAGCGGGATCGAGGAGCTGTTTTTT.

The V and J genes are TRBV5-1 and TRBJ2-1; the D gene is possibly TRBD2 (6 bases). The V gene's germline CDR1 is SGHRS and CDR2 YFSETQ. The CDR3 consists of 16 residues. The V and J ends lost 4 bases and 3 bases respectively, with 17 bases between them. The CDR3 sequence: CASSRIGTPDYNEQFF. CDR3 sequence (DNA): TGCGCCAGCAGCCGCATTGGGACTCCAGACTACAATGAGCAGTTCTTC.

This clonotype was detected only a few times. The J gene is TRBJ1-2, the V gene TRBV7-6, with D possibly TRBD1 on 5 matching bases. V lost 5 bases to trimming and J lost 4 bases, with 11 bases between them. Germline assignment: CDR1 SGHVS and CDR2 FNYEAQ. The CDR3 loop spans 13 amino acids. CDR3 region: CASSRQGFYGYTF. The CDR3 coding sequence is TGTGCCAGCAGCCGGCAGGGTTTCTATGGCTACACCTTC.

This clonotype was detected a few times. The rearrangement joins TRBV5-6 to TRBJ1-2; D is possibly TRBD1 (6 bases). This CDR3 is 14 amino acids long. In germline, CDR1 is SGHDT, CDR2 YYEEEE. The V end lost 4 bases, the J end lost 6 bases, and 16 bases lay between the germline ends. The CDR3 DNA reads as TGTGCCAGCAGCCGACCCCAGGGGTACCATGGCTACACCTTC. Its translation is CASSRPQGYHGYTF.

The chain has TRBV7-9 and TRBJ2-7; no clear D. CDR3 length: 12 residues. The V gene lost 1 base and the J gene lost 5 bases, with 6 bases spanning the gap. Germline V gene lookup returns CDR1 SEHNR and CDR2 FQNEAQ (reference sequence). The CDR3 sequence: CASSLVDDEQYF. The CDR3 DNA follows: TGTGCCAGCAGCTTAGTGGACGACGAGCAGTACTTC.

This clonotype was observed a single time. V and J are TRBV28 and TRBJ2-7; 7 bases match TRBD1. Germline CDR1 MDHEN, CDR2 SYDVKM. This CDR3 contains 14 residues. Trimming at V came to 7 bases and at J to 12 bases, leaving 18 bases not matched to a gene. CDR3 nucleotide sequence: TGTGCCAGCACACCTCAGGTGGCAGGGGGATTTCTGTACTTC. This translates into CASTPQVAGGFLYF.

This rearrangement joins TRBV27 to TRBJ1-5; perhaps TRBD1 as D (6 bases). The ends were cut back, 6 bases at V and 1 base at J, with 16 bases in the middle. Per the germline V gene, CDR1 is MNHEY and CDR2 is SMNVEV (reference sequence). The CDR3 runs 16 residues. The CDR3 loop reads CASSRGRGDSNQPQHF. Here the CDR3 DNA reads TGTGCCAGCAGCCGGGGTAGGGGGGACAGCAATCAGCCCCAGCATTTT.

The chain links TRBV27 to TRBJ1-1; D not certain. V lost 6 bases, J lost 11 bases, and 13 bases lay in between. Germline lookup yields CDR1 MNHEY and CDR2 SMNVEV (reference sequence). The CDR3 length is 11 residues. The CDR3 coding sequence is TGTGCCAGCAGCTCCGATAGAGGGGCTTTCTTT. The encoded protein is CASSSDRGAFF.

Regarding this clonotype: The junction departs from germline at one end; a sequencing error may be responsible. V is TRBV11-2 and J is TRBJ2-5; D is unclear. The CDR3 length is 16 residues. Looked up from germline, CDR1 is SGHAT and CDR2 is FQNNGV. CDR3 protein: CASSLGILMYQETQYF. The CDR3 DNA sequence: TGCGCCAGCAGCTTAGGGATCTTGATGTACCAAGAGACCCAGTACTTC.

The rearrangement joins TRBV6-5 to TRBJ1-2; D is possibly TRBD1 (6 bases). Trimming took off 8 bases at V and 4 bases at J, with 20 bases between the two ends. This CDR3 has 15 residues. Germline V gene lookup returns CDR1 MNHEY and CDR2 SVGAGI. CDR3 DNA sequence: TGTGCCAGCGGATACTTCAGGGGTGGAGGCTATGGCTACACCTTC. Translating it yields CASGYFRGGGYGYTF.

CDR3 in DNA: TGTGCCAGCAGCGCCCGGGGGAACCTTGGGAATTCACCCCTCCACTTT. This translates into CASSARGNLGNSPLHF. The V and J genes are TRBV9 and TRBJ1-6, with D possibly being TRBD1 (5 bases). V was cut by 3 bases and J by 7 bases, with 17 bases left in between. CDR3 length: 16 residues. Germline CDR1 and CDR2: SGDLS and YYNGEE.

The chain employs TRBV10-3 and TRBJ2-6; unclear D gene. Germline V gene lookup returns CDR1 ENHRY and CDR2 SYGVKD. The length of the CDR3 is 14 residues. The V and J ends lost 3 bases and 1 base respectively, with 4 bases between them. Written as DNA, the CDR3 is TGTGCCATCAGTGACCCATCTGGGGCCAACGTCCTGACTTTC. Translating gives CAISDPSGANVLTF.

This chain uses TRBV6-1 with TRBJ2-2, with a tentative D call TRBD2 (5 bases). The V and J ends lost 6 bases and 7 bases respectively, with 9 bases between them. The V gene's germline CDR1 is MNHNS and CDR2 SASEGT. This CDR3 comprises 12 residues. CDR3 nucleotides: TGTGCCAGCAGGTCAGAGGGCGGGGAGCTGTTTTTT. It yields the protein CASRSEGGELFF.

This chain connects TRBV15 to TRBJ1-3, with 7 bases that match TRBD1. CDR3 size: 15 residues. The V and J ends lost 6 bases and 4 bases, in that order; junction bases with no gene match: 9. CDR1 is LNHNV, CDR2 YYDKDF, per germline (reference sequence). CDR3 bases: TGTGCCACCAGTGTTCGGACAGGATTGGGAAACACCATATATTTT. As protein: CATSVRTGLGNTIYF.

The chain uses TRBV7-2 and TRBJ2-7; D possibly corresponds to TRBD2 (6 bases). The CDR3 runs 15 residues. Looked up from germline, CDR1 is SGHTA and CDR2 is FQGNSA. Trimming removed 2 bases at V and 0 bases at J, with 11 bases between. This CDR3 reads CASSLRDGSSYEQYF. For the CDR3, the DNA is TGTGCCAGCAGCTTACGGGACGGGAGCTCCTACGAGCAGTACTTC.

This rearrangement joins TRBV21-1 to TRBJ2-1. TRBV21-1 is an annotated pseudogene. The CDR3 consists of 15 residues. The DNA for the CDR3 is TGTGCCAGCCACGTGGGGTGGGAGGTCCACAATGAGCAGTTCTTC. It is translated as CASHVGWEVHNEQFF.